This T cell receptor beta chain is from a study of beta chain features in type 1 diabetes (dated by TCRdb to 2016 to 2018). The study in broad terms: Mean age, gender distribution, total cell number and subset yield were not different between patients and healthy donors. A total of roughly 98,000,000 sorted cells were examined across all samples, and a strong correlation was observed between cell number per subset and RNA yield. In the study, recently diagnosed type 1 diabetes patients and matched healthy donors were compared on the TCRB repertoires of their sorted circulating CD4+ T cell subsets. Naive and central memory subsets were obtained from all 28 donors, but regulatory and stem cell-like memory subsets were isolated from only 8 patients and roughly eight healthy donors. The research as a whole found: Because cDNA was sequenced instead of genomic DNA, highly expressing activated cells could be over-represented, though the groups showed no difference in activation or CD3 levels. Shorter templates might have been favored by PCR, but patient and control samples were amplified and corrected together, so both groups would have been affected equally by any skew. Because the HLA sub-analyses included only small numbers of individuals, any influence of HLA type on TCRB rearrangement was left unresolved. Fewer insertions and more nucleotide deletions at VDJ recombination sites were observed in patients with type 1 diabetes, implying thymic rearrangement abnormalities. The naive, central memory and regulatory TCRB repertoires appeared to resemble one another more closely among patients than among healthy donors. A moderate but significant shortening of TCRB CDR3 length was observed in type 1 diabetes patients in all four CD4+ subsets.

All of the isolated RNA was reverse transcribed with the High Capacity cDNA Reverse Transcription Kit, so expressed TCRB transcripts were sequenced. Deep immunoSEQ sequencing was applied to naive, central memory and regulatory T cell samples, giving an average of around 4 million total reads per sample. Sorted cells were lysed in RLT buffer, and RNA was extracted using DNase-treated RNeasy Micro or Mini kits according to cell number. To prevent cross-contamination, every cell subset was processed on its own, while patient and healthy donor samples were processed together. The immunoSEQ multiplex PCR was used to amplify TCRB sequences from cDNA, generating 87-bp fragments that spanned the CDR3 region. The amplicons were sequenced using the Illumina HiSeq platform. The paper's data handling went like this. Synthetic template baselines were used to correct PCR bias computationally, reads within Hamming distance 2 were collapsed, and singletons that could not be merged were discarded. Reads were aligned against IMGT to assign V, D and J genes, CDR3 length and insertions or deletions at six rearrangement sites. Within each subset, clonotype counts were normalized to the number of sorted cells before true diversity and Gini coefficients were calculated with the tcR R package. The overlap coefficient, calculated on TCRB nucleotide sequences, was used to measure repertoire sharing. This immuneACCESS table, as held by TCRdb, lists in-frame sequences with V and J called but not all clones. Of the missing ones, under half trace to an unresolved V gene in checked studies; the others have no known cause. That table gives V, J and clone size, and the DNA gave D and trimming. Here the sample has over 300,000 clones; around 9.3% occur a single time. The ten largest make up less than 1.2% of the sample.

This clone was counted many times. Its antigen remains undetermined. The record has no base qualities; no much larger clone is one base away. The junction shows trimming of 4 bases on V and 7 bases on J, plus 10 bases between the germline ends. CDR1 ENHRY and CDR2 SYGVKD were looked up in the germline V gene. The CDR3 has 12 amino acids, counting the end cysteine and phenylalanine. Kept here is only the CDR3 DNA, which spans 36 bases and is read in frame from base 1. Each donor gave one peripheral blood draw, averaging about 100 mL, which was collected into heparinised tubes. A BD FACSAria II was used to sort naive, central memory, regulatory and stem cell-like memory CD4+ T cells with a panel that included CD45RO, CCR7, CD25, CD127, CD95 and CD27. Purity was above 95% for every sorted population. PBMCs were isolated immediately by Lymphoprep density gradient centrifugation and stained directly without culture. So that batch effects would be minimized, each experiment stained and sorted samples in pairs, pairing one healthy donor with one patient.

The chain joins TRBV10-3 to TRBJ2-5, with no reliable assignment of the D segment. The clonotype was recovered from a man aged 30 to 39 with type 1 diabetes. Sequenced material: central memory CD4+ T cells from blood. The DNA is TGTGCCATCAGTGTTTCCGCCGGGACCCAGTACTTC. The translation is CAISVSAGTQYF.